Below, one T cell receptor beta chain is given with its context. Its target is not known. The observed sequence ends 3 residues before the CDR3 terminus, with the missing tail filled in from the germline J gene. Some clones are missing from TCRdb's copy, which holds only in-frame ones; the method was immunoSEQ multiplex PCR. Its table lists some 30,000 clones. The sample belongs to a study of T cells in women clearing cervical HPV infection. At the level of the study: Control women cleared a single incident HPV16 infection within 12 months.

Germline V lookup: CDR1 PRHDT, CDR2 FYEKMQ (reference sequence). V lost 0 bases, J lost 3 bases, and 4 bases stayed unmatched. This CDR3 contains 15 residues. Notes on the study in general: T-cell numbers per sample were unknown and may explain richness differences.

Sequences were obtained from blood buffy coat. This rearrangement joins TRBV13 to TRBJ1-1; 7 nucleotides agree with TRBD1. The TCR sequence derives from a woman between 18 and 70 years old with a cervical HPV16 infection that either progressed to CIN3+ or cleared (not recorded which). CDR3 bases read: TGTGCCAGCAGCTTAGGCAGGGGGTGGGACACTGAA. This encodes CASSLGRGWDTE. The full CDR3 protein is CASSLGRGWDTEAFF.